These T cell receptor beta chains were read from a single sample in a study of blood T cell repertoires in COVID-19. Here immunoSEQ multiplex PCR was the method, and the copy in TCRdb shows in-frame clones only, minus some. In the table there are under 150,000 clones, 75% to 90% of which are singletons. Sequenced sample: peripheral blood. Receptor source: a man over 45 with active COVID-19. The CDR3 runs from the conserved cysteine through the conserved F or W. The D gene is left open where the match is weak. Not every row has a clone size; where given, it reads once, few, many or a size class.

clone size: NA; V gene: TRBV9; D gene: TRBD1; J gene: TRBJ1-3; CDR3 protein: CASSAPGTVGNTIYF; CDR3 DNA: TGTGCCAGCAGCGCCCCAGGGACAGTAGGAAACACCATATATTTT
clone size: once; V gene: TRBV30; D gene: NA; J gene: TRBJ1-5; CDR3 protein: CAWSAGVNQPQHF; CDR3 DNA: TGTGCCTGGAGTGCCGGGGTCAATCAGCCCCAGCATTTT
clone size: NA; V gene: TRBV5-4; D gene: TRBD2; J gene: TRBJ2-5; CDR3 protein: CASSLLGGGLSQETQYF; CDR3 DNA: TGTGCCAGCAGCCTGCTCGGGGGGGGCCTAAGCCAAGAGACCCAGTACTTC
clone size: once; V gene: TRBV7-8; D gene: TRBD2; J gene: TRBJ2-3; CDR3 protein: CASSLASAGGSDTQYF; CDR3 DNA: TGTGCCAGCAGCTTAGCCTCAGCGGGGGGCTCAGATACGCAGTATTTT
clone size: NA; V gene: TRBV5-1; D gene: NA; J gene: TRBJ1-2; CDR3 protein: CASSLYQGQNYGYTF; CDR3 DNA: TGCGCCAGCAGCTTGTATCAAGGACAAAACTATGGCTACACCTTC
clone size: once; V gene: TRBV5-6; D gene: NA; J gene: TRBJ2-2; CDR3 protein: CASSLLPPPNSGELFF; CDR3 DNA: TGTGCCAGCAGCTTGCTCCCGCCGCCCAACAGCGGGGAGCTGTTTTTT
clone size: NA; V gene: TRBV29-1; D gene: NA; J gene: TRBJ2-1; CDR3 protein: CSVDGRGRSSYNEQFF; CDR3 DNA: TGCAGCGTTGATGGGCGTGGGAGAAGCTCCTACAATGAGCAGTTCTTC
clone size: NA; V gene: TRBV4-3; D gene: NA; J gene: TRBJ1-5; CDR3 protein: CASSQFFGGDYQPQHF; CDR3 DNA: TGCGCCAGCAGCCAATTCTTCGGGGGAGATTATCAGCCCCAGCATTTT
clone size: NA; V gene: TRBV5-5; D gene: TRBD2; J gene: TRBJ2-1; CDR3 protein: CASALQGAGAPWNEQFF; CDR3 DNA: TGTGCCAGCGCCCTGCAGGGAGCGGGGGCCCCATGGAATGAGCAGTTCTTC
clone size: NA; V gene: TRBV6-5; D gene: TRBD1; J gene: TRBJ1-2; CDR3 protein: CASRAGQGTHGYTF; CDR3 DNA: TGTGCCAGCAGGGCCGGACAGGGTACCCATGGCTACACCTTC